The subject of this entry is one T cell receptor (beta chain). Its antigen is still unknown. The source of the sample is a study of OX40 agonist ivuxolimab in advanced cancers. Study outcomes and limitations: At doses 0.1 to 3.0 mg/kg, CD4+ and CD8+ clones expanded. Some nonresponders additionally presented with little normalized T-cell clonal expansion.

Libraries were prepared by immunoSEQ multiplex PCR; TCRdb keeps only in-frame clonotypes and omits some of them. The data contain 81,000 or so clones, around nine tenths of them seen just once; the ten biggest clones take up under 0.6%. CDR1 KGHSH and CDR2 LQKENI come from the germline V gene. The CDR3 sequence is 15 residues long. With V trimmed by 3 bases and J by 5 bases, 5 bases remained unmatched. The sequence was obtained from an adult with an advanced solid tumor such as melanoma, head and neck, liver or kidney cancer. This chain joins TRBV18 and TRBJ1-2; 11 bases map to TRBD1. Specimen: CD4+ or CD8+ T cells sorted from blood, collected in a trial of the OX40 agonist ivuxolimab. This CDR3 is CASSPGTGGVYGYTF. The CDR3 bases are TGTGCCAGCTCACCTGGGACAGGGGGTGTTTATGGCTACACCTTC.